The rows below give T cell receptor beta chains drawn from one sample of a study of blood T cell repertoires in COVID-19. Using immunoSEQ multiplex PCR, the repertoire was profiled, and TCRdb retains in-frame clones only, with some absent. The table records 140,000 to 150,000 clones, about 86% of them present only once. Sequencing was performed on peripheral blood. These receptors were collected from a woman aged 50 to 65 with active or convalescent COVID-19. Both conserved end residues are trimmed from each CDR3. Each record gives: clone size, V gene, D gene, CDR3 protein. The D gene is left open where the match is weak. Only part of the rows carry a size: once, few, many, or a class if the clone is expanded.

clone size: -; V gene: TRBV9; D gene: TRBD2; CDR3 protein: ASSVISGALTDTQY
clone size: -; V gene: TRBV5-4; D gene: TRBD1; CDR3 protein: ASSWDRGPYEQY
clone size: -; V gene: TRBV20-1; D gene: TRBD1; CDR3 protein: SASPGTGVNSYEQY
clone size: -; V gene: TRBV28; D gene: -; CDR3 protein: ASSLGYNGDTEAF
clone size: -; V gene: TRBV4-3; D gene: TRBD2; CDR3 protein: ASPIWIAGGGTGELF
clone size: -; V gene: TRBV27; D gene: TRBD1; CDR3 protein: ASSLTTGGKYEQY
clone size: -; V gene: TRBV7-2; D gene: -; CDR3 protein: ASSLRRAPSTDTQY
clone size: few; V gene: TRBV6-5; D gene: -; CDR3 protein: ASIGAFQNTEAF
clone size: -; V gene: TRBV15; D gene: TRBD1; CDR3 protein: ATSPRTGRETQY
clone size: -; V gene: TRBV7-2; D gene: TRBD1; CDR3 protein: ASSPGTVAGNTIY
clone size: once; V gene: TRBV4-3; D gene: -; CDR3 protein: ASSQDRGTEAF
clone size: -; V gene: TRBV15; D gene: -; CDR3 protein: ATSSERGPYWGYT
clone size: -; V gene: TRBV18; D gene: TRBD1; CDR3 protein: ASSPTRPADRAVTEAF
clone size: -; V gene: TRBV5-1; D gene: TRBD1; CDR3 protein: ASSAGQGNYGYT
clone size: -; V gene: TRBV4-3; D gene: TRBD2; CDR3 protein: ASSLSSGRDTDTQY
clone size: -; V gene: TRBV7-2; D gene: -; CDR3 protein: ASSLVSGGGYEQY
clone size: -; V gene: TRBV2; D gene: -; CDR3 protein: ASSDQGSNQPQH
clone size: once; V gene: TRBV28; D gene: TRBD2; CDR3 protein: ASGREGGTDTQY
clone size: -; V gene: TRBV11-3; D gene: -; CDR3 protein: ASSLQGELF
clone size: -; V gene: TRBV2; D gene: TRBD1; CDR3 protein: ASSNTGGQNTEAF
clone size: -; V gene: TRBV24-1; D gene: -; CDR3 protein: ATSLTNTEAF
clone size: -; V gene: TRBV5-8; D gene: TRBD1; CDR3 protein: ASSWQGADTQY